One sample yielded the 6 T cell receptor beta chains listed below, sequenced in a study of cytotoxic CD8 clonotypes in ibrutinib-treated CLL. TCRdb's table, derived via immunoSEQ multiplex PCR, lists solely in-frame clones and lacks some. The table has approximately 70,000 clones, over 75% seen once. Sequences were derived from PBMCs, sampled at disease progression, from a patient treated with ibrutinib. The origin of the receptors is a human donor with chronic lymphocytic leukemia.

In this sample, this clone turned up a few times. The chain joins TRBV5-1 to TRBJ1-2; possibly TRBD1 for D (5 bases). CDR1 is SGHRS and CDR2 is YFSETQ in the germline V gene. The V end lost 4 bases, the J end lost 7 bases, and 17 bases lay between the germline ends. The CDR3 is 14 amino acids. CDR3 region: CASSLTRGAGGYTF. DNA for the CDR3: TGCGCCAGCAGCCTAACGAGGGGCGCTGGTGGCTACACCTTC.

J is TRBJ2-7 and V is TRBV5-1, with D tentatively TRBD1 or TRBD2 (5 bases each). V lost 4 bases and J 7 bases, leaving 21 bases between the germline ends. The germline CDR1 and CDR2 sequences are SGHRS and YFSETQ. This CDR3 spans 15 amino acids. The CDR3 is CASSAGDLLDGEQYF. CDR3 coding DNA: TGCGCCAGCAGCGCTGGGGACCTCTTGGACGGAGAGCAGTACTTC.

The chain joins TRBV5-4 to TRBJ2-1; weak D call: TRBD2 (6 bases). This CDR3 is built from 17 residues. Trimming took 0 bases from V and 0 from J, leaving 13 bases between them. Germline CDR1 SGHNT, CDR2 YYREEE (reference sequence). CDR3 coding DNA: TGTGCCAGCAGCTTGGACCTAGCGTCAATCTCCTACAATGAGCAGTTCTTC. It specifies CASSLDLASISYNEQFF.

The gene calls are TRBV25-1 and TRBJ2-3, with 8 bases identical to TRBD1. V trimming: 8 bases; J trimming: 0 bases; junction bases outside the gene matches: 13. This CDR3 contains 17 residues. Germline CDR1 reads MGHDK; CDR2 reads SYGVNS. The CDR3 protein is CASQFEPGQASTDTQYF. Written as DNA, the CDR3 is TGTGCCAGCCAGTTCGAACCGGGACAGGCAAGCACAGATACGCAGTATTTT.

Of note for this clone: Additional DNA sequences in this sample encode the identical CDR3. V is TRBV5-1 and J is TRBJ2-5; 13 bases are shared with TRBD2. Germline V gene lookup returns CDR1 SGHRS and CDR2 YFSETQ. The CDR3 loop spans 16 amino acids. The V segment lost 0 bases and the J segment 4 bases; nucleotides outside the gene matches: 3. CDR3 coding DNA: TGCGCCAGCAGCTTGGGACTAGCGGGAGGAGGAGAGACCCAGTACTTC. Protein: CASSLGLAGGGETQYF.

This clone is a singleton in its sample. The V gene is TRBV13, the J gene TRBJ1-4, with D unresolved. V was shortened by 5 bases and J by 6 bases, with 10 bases between the two germline ends. This CDR3 region has 13 residues. Germline V CDR1 and CDR2: PRHDT, FYEKMQ (reference sequence). The CDR3 loop reads CASSRDGYEKLFF. CDR3 nucleotide sequence: TGTGCCAGCAGCCGCGACGGTTATGAAAAACTGTTTTTT.